Listed below are T cell receptor beta chains from one sample, sequenced in a study of siplizumab effects on memory and regulatory T cells. Clones were sequenced by immunoSEQ multiplex PCR, and TCRdb holds only the in-frame ones, with some missing. Of around 100,000 clones in the sample, around 95% were seen once. Sequenced sample: Tregs sorted from blood. Receptors originate from a human donor in good health. The CDR3 runs from the conserved cysteine through the conserved F or W. The D gene is left open where the match is weak. Size values are once, few and many counts, or a class for expanded clones, and some rows have none.

J gene	clone size	V gene	D gene	CDR3 DNA	CDR3 protein
TRBJ2-1	.	TRBV25-1	TRBD2	TGTGCCAGCAGTGAATATTGGCTAGCGGTTCACAATGAGCAGTTCTTC	CASSEYWLAVHNEQFF
TRBJ1-4	.	TRBV5-8	.	TGTGCCAGCAGCTTGGTGGGGACACCTAATGAAAAACTGTTTTTT	CASSLVGTPNEKLFF
TRBJ2-1	.	TRBV10-1	.	TGCGCCAGCAGCTCAGGGGCAGGGCGTTCCTACAATGAGCAGTTCTTC	CASSSGAGRSYNEQFF
TRBJ1-5	.	TRBV28	.	TGTGCCAGCACCTCCTACCTTAGCAATCAGCCCCAGCATTTT	CASTSYLSNQPQHF
TRBJ1-2	.	TRBV6-5	TRBD1	TGTGCCAGCAGTTACCCGACAGGGGTTGGCTATGGCTACACCTTC	CASSYPTGVGYGYTF
TRBJ1-3	.	TRBV5-3	.	TGTGCCAGAAACAGACCTAGCACGGATCCTTTCTCTGGAAACACCATATATTTT	CARNRPSTDPFSGNTIYF
TRBJ2-2	.	TRBV27	TRBD2	TGTGCCAGCAGCCGCACAGCGGGAGCAATGACCGGGGAGCTGTTTTTT	CASSRTAGAMTGELFF
TRBJ2-7	.	TRBV7-2	TRBD1	TGTGCCAGCAGCTTGACCGGGACAGGGGGCTACGAGCAGTACTTC	CASSLTGTGGYEQYF
TRBJ2-2	.	TRBV9	TRBD2	TGTGCCAGCAGCGCAACTAGCGGGGCCTCGGCAGGGGAGCTGTTTTTT	CASSATSGASAGELFF
TRBJ2-1	.	TRBV30	TRBD2	TGTGCCTGGAGATTTTGGACTAGCGGTAACAATGAGCAGTTCTTC	CAWRFWTSGNNEQFF
TRBJ2-3	.	TRBV7-9	.	TGTGCCAGGAAAGAACCGCTGGGAGATACGCAGTATTTT	CARKEPLGDTQYF
TRBJ2-1	.	TRBV27	.	TGTGCCAGCAGTTTATTGGTTGTACACCGGAGGGATGAGCAGTTCTTC	CASSLLVVHRRDEQFF
TRBJ2-1	.	TRBV11-2	.	TGTGCCAGCAGCTTAGAAGGGGCTTTCGGGAATGAGCAGTTCTTC	CASSLEGAFGNEQFF
TRBJ1-2	.	TRBV7-2	.	TGTGCCAGCACGCGTCAACCGGGGGAGCCCACCCGATTC	CASTRQPGEPTRF
TRBJ2-7	.	TRBV27	TRBD1	TGTGCCAGCAGTCCGGGTTGGGACAGACCCTCCTACGAGCAGTACTTC	CASSPGWDRPSYEQYF
TRBJ1-2	.	TRBV20-1	.	TGCAGGGCAGGGGTTCGCGGCTACACCTTC	CRAGVRGYTF
TRBJ2-1	few	TRBV5-1	.	TGCGCCAGCAGCTTGGGGGTATTCGTTTTATCGAATGAGCAGTTCTTC	CASSLGVFVLSNEQFF
TRBJ1-2	.	TRBV20-1	.	TGCAGTGCTCCCGTGGGTGGCTACACCTTC	CSAPVGGYTF
TRBJ2-7	.	TRBV25-1	.	TGTGCCAGCAGCCCGAGGACAGTCAGCTCCTACGAGCAGTACTTC	CASSPRTVSSYEQYF
TRBJ2-4	.	TRBV5-1	TRBD1	TGCGCCAGCAGCTCCATCTCGACAGGGGGGAGAAACATTCAGTACTTC	CASSSISTGGRNIQYF
TRBJ2-5	.	TRBV7-2	TRBD2	TGTGCCAGCAGCTGGCGTAGGTGGCTAGCGGGAGCCTCCCAAGAGACCCAGTACTTC	CASSWRRWLAGASQETQYF
TRBJ2-1	.	TRBV5-1	TRBD2	TGCGCCAGCAGCTTGCGCTTTCCGGGACTAGCTACCGGGCGGATCAATGAGCGGCAGTTCTTC	CASSLRFPGLATGRINERQFF
TRBJ1-2	.	TRBV11-1	.	TGTGCCAGCAGCTTATCCGGGACCAACTATGGCTACACCTTC	CASSLSGTNYGYTF
TRBJ1-5	.	TRBV28	.	TGTGCCAGCAGATTGGGCGGGGGGCTTGGCAATCAGCCCCAGCATTTT	CASRLGGGLGNQPQHF
TRBJ1-2	.	TRBV29-1	TRBD1	TGCAGCGCGGGGGGTGCAACGCCGACAGGGAACCATGGCTACACCTTC	CSAGGATPTGNHGYTF
TRBJ1-4	.	TRBV27	.	TGTGCCAGCAGGGTACAAGGGACTGAAAAACTGTTTTTT	CASRVQGTEKLFF
TRBJ2-1	.	TRBV18	.	TGTGCCAGCTCACTCCTAGTAGTGGGGGTCGACGAGCAGTTCTTC	CASSLLVVGVDEQFF
TRBJ1-6	once	TRBV6-5	.	TGTGCCAGCAGTCGAAGCTCCTATAATTCACCCCTCCACTTT	CASSRSSYNSPLHF
TRBJ2-1	.	TRBV7-3	.	TGTGCCAGCAGCTATAACACCCTCGACCGGTACAATGAGCAGTTCTTC	CASSYNTLDRYNEQFF
TRBJ2-1	.	TRBV28	TRBD1	TGTGCCAGCAGCACCGGGACAGGGTCGAATGAGCAGTTCTTC	CASSTGTGSNEQFF
TRBJ1-3	once	TRBV6-1	.	TGTGCCAGCGAAACCCGCGGGGGCACAGGAAACACCATATATTTT	CASETRGGTGNTIYF
TRBJ2-2	.	TRBV30	.	TGTGCCTGGAGTGTAAGGGCCCAGGGGTGGGTTACCGGGGAGCTGTTTTTT	CAWSVRAQGWVTGELFF
TRBJ2-1	once	TRBV30	.	TGTGCCTGGACCGGTCGAAGCGGAATAGTCAGGTTCTTC	CAWTGRSGIVRFF
TRBJ2-7	.	TRBV6-5	.	TGTGCCAGCATGTTTGAGGCCGATAGCGGTTACGAGCAGTACTTC	CASMFEADSGYEQYF
TRBJ2-3	.	TRBV5-1	TRBD2	TGCGCCAGCAGGCTAGCGGGGTCCTCAGATACGCAGTATTTT	CASRLAGSSDTQYF
TRBJ2-5	.	TRBV28	TRBD2	TGTGCCAGCACCTCAAGCGGGACCCGTCGAGAGACCCAGTACTTC	CASTSSGTRRETQYF
TRBJ1-4	.	TRBV28	.	TGTGCCAGCTGGAGAGGGAGGGAGGAAAAACTGTTTTTT	CASWRGREEKLFF
TRBJ2-6	.	TRBV15	.	TGTGCCACCAGCGAATTGAGCTCTGGGGCCAACGTCCTGACTTTC	CATSELSSGANVLTF
TRBJ2-5	.	TRBV27	TRBD1	TGTGCCAGCAGCTACATCAGGGGGACGGAGACCCAGTACTTC	CASSYIRGTETQYF
TRBJ1-2	.	TRBV20-1	.	TGCAGTGCCAATAATAATGGCTACACCTTC	CSANNNGYTF
TRBJ2-7	.	TRBV19	.	TGTGCCAGTAGTACCCCCGGGGTAAGTCCGTACGAGCAGTACTTC	CASSTPGVSPYEQYF
TRBJ2-1	.	TRBV18	.	TGTGCCAGCTCACTTCAGGGGGGGACCTTTTACAATGAGCAGTTCTTC	CASSLQGGTFYNEQFF
TRBJ1-2	.	TRBV5-5	.	TGTGCCAGCAGCCCCGGGACGGACTTAGGCCGTGCGACTCATTACACCTTC	CASSPGTDLGRATHYTF
TRBJ1-2	.	TRBV6-6	.	TGTGCCAGCAGTTACTCCCGGCAGGGAAACTATGGCTACACCTTC	CASSYSRQGNYGYTF
TRBJ2-7	.	TRBV5-1	.	TGCGCCAGCAGCCCTCGACAGGCCCTCACTGCCTACGAGCAGTACTTC	CASSPRQALTAYEQYF
TRBJ2-3	.	TRBV5-1	.	TGCGCCAGCAGCATTAGGACTGGCGGGTCTGATACGCAGTATTTT	CASSIRTGGSDTQYF